The 20 T cell receptor beta chains presented below share a single source sample, sequenced in a study of blood T cell repertoires in COVID-19. The method was immunoSEQ multiplex PCR; TCRdb's version includes in-frame clones alone and lacks a portion of them. This repertoire shows fewer than 250,000 clones, about 86% found once; its top ten account for around 10%. Sequencing was performed on PBMCs or T cells enriched from blood (not recorded which). The receptors were sampled from a woman aged 45-59 years with acute COVID-19.

The chain is built from TRBV7-6 and TRBJ2-2; 7 bases agree with TRBD2. Germline V gene data show CDR1 as SGHVS and CDR2 as FNYEAQ. The CDR3 consists of 15 residues. V shed 5 bases and J 4 bases; nucleotides not matched to a gene: 7. CDR3 in amino acids: CASSPNGRFTGELFF. The CDR3 DNA is TGTGCCAGCAGCCCGAACGGGAGGTTCACCGGGGAGCTGTTTTTT.

The J gene is TRBJ2-7, the V gene TRBV24-1; D possibly corresponds to TRBD1 (6 bases). CDR3 size: 16 residues. Trimming took 3 bases from V and 0 from J, leaving 14 bases between them. Germline values: CDR1 KGHDR, CDR2 SFDVKD. The CDR3 reads CATSDPGQSGSYEQYF. As DNA, the CDR3 is TGTGCCACCAGTGATCCCGGACAGTCGGGCTCCTACGAGCAGTACTTC.

This chain joins TRBV6-5 and TRBJ2-3; unclear D gene. The germline CDR1 and CDR2 sequences are MNHEY and SVGAGI. The V end lost 6 bases, the J end lost 3 bases, and 7 bases lay between the germline ends. This CDR3 is built from 12 residues. CDR3 DNA: TGTGCCAGCAGGCCAGGAACAGATACGCAGTATTTT. Encoded protein: CASRPGTDTQYF.

This sequence joins TRBV2 and TRBJ2-1, with 7 bases that match TRBD2. The V gene end was trimmed by 7 bases and the J gene end by 8 bases; junction bases not matched to a gene: 11. Looked up from germline, CDR1 is SNHLY and CDR2 is FYNNEI. This CDR3 is 14 amino acids long. The CDR3 DNA is TGTGCCAGCAACCTATTGGGGAGGGCCGATGAGCAGTTCTTC. Amino acid sequence: CASNLLGRADEQFF.

The rearrangement uses TRBV7-9 and TRBJ1-1, with D unresolved. Germline CDR1 is SEHNR and CDR2 is FQNEAQ (reference sequence). V lost 2 bases to trimming and J lost 7 bases, with 8 bases between them. There are 12 residues in the CDR3. The CDR3 DNA sequence: TGTGCCAGCAGCTTACCGGCGGGTGAAGCTTTCTTT. The encoded protein is CASSLPAGEAFF.

This chain joins TRBV5-1 and TRBJ2-1; tentative D call: TRBD2 (6 bases). Trimming took off 0 bases at V and 4 bases at J, with 17 bases between the two ends. This CDR3 contains 17 residues. The V gene's germline CDR1 is SGHRS and CDR2 YFSETQ. The CDR3: CASSLVGSGTIYNEQFF. In DNA, the CDR3 is TGCGCCAGCAGCTTGGTTGGTAGCGGAACAATTTACAATGAGCAGTTCTTC.

The chain couples TRBV25-1 to TRBJ1-2, with a possible D match to TRBD1 (6 bases). CDR1 and CDR2 (germline): MGHDK, SYGVNS. Trimming removed 6 bases at V and 8 bases at J, with 16 bases between. CDR3 length: 13 amino acids. This chain's CDR3 is CASSIQGFQGYTF. The DNA of the CDR3 is TGTGCCAGCAGCATACAGGGATTTCAGGGCTACACCTTC.

There are a few counts of this clone. V usage is TRBV7-2 and J usage is TRBJ2-2; 14 nucleotides match TRBD2. The junction had 5 bases not matched to a gene; V was cut back by 2 bases and J by 9 bases. The germline V gene encodes CDR1 SGHTA and CDR2 FQGNSA. This CDR3 spans 16 amino acids. DNA for the CDR3: TGTGCCAGCAGCTTAAGACTAGCGGGGGGGCCGCGGGAGCTGTTTTTT. Translated: CASSLRLAGGPRELFF. Looking up the rest from reference TRBV7-2 and TRBJ2-2 gives the full variable domain: GAGVSQSPSNKVTEKGKDVELRCDPISGHTALYWYRQSLGQGLEFLIYFQGNSAPDKSGLPSDRFSAERTGGSVSTLTIQRTQQEDSAVYLCASSLRLAGGPRELFFGEGSRLTVL.

The chain joins TRBV5-5 to TRBJ1-6, with D maybe TRBD1 (5 bases). This CDR3 contains 15 residues. V lost 3 bases and J lost 9, with 16 bases in between. Germline V gives CDR1 SGHKS, CDR2 YYEKEE (reference sequence). Here the CDR3 DNA reads TGTGCCAGCAGCTCCAGGGAAGGAAGAGGTTCACCCCTCCACTTT. Translated: CASSSREGRGSPLHF.

This clone was recorded only once. The chain recombines TRBV19 with TRBJ1-3; TRBD1 is a possible D gene (5 bases). The V end lost 7 bases, the J end lost 0 bases, and 19 bases lay between the germline ends. CDR1 and CDR2 (germline): LNHDA, SQIVND (reference sequence). CDR3 length: 17 residues. In nucleotides, the CDR3 is TGTGCCAGTAATGGGGGGTCCGGCTCAAGCTCTGGAAACACCATATATTTT. Translated, it gives CASNGGSGSSSGNTIYF.

This clone was seen a few times. The V and J genes are TRBV7-2 and TRBJ1-1; D may be TRBD1 (5 bases). Deletions cut 1 base from V and 1 base from J, with 10 bases between. CDR3 size: 15 residues. The V gene's germline CDR1 is SGHTA and CDR2 FQGNSA. The CDR3 sequence is CASSLGGAWNTEAFF. The CDR3 nucleotides are TGTGCCAGCAGCTTAGGCGGGGCATGGAACACTGAAGCTTTCTTT.

V gene TRBV25-1 combines with J gene TRBJ2-7; a weak D match, TRBD2 (5 bases). The CDR3 runs 12 residues. V was clipped by 3 bases and J by 5 bases, with 8 bases between them. The V gene's germline CDR1 is MGHDK and CDR2 SYGVNS. This CDR3 reads CASSEPGNEQYF. Here the CDR3 DNA reads TGTGCCAGCAGTGAGCCGGGGAACGAGCAGTACTTC.

A single count supports this clone. The genes are TRBV10-1 and TRBJ2-1; 9 nucleotides align to TRBD2. V was clipped by 0 bases and J by 5 bases; unmatched bases: 2. There are 15 residues in the CDR3. Germline V gene data show CDR1 as WNHNN and CDR2 as SYGVQD (reference sequence). The CDR3 loop reads CASSESSGSHNEQFF. The CDR3 region has the DNA TGCGCCAGCAGTGAGTCTAGCGGGAGTCACAATGAGCAGTTCTTC.

The rearrangement links TRBV29-1 to TRBJ1-1; 10 nucleotides match TRBD1. CDR1 and CDR2 (germline): SQVTM, ANQGSEA. The CDR3 sequence is 14 residues long. After removal of 7 bases from V and 3 bases from J, the junction contained 8 bases not matched to a gene. The CDR3 reads CSATGGRGDTEAFF. CDR3 in DNA: TGCAGCGCGACAGGGGGCCGAGGGGACACTGAAGCTTTCTTT.

The chain couples TRBV6-4 to TRBJ2-3; 10 nucleotides agree with TRBD2. This CDR3 has 15 amino acids. The ends lost 4 bases at V and 2 bases at J; junction bases unmatched: 3. Germline V CDR1 and CDR2: MRHNA, SNTAGT. The CDR3 region is CASSVLAGATDTQYF. The CDR3 DNA reads TGTGCCAGCAGTGTTCTAGCGGGGGCCACAGATACGCAGTATTTT.

The gene calls are TRBV28 and TRBJ2-5; D perhaps matches TRBD1 (5 bases). This CDR3 region has 15 residues. The V end was cut by 4 bases, the J end by 1 base, with 13 bases between. The germline V gene encodes CDR1 MDHEN and CDR2 SYDVKM. In DNA form, the CDR3 reads TGTGCCAGCAGTTATAATTCGGACATCCAAGAGACCCAGTACTTC. Protein sequence: CASSYNSDIQETQYF.

The chain employs TRBV7-2 and TRBJ2-6; D is perhaps TRBD2 (7 bases). From germline, CDR1 is SGHTA and CDR2 FQGNSA. The CDR3 loop spans 16 amino acids. The V and J ends lost 1 base and 2 bases respectively, with 9 bases between them. CDR3 protein: CASSLVGGAGANVLTF. The CDR3 nucleotides are TGTGCCAGCAGCTTAGTAGGGGGGGCTGGGGCCAACGTCCTGACTTTC.

The chain links TRBV6-2 or TRBV6-3 to TRBJ1-1; no firm D call. Germline CDR1 MNHEY, CDR2 SVGEGT. The V end was cut by 3 bases, the J end by 7 bases, with 12 bases between. This CDR3 is 13 amino acids long. CDR3 nucleotides: TGTGCCAGCAGTTATTCCGACATAATTGAAGCTTTCTTT. This encodes CASSYSDIIEAFF.

The chain uses TRBV7-9 and TRBJ2-3; D gene uncertain. This CDR3 has 14 amino acids. With 1 base removed from V and 6 bases from J, the gap between germline ends came to 11 bases. Germline CDR1 reads SEHNR; CDR2 reads FQNEAQ (reference sequence). The CDR3 protein is CASSLVGTADTQYF. DNA of the CDR3: TGTGCCAGCAGCTTAGTTGGCACAGCCGATACGCAGTATTTT.

The chain joins TRBV6-5 to TRBJ1-2, with a weak D call TRBD1 (5 bases). The CDR3 is made up of 14 amino acids. The germline gives CDR1 MNHEY, CDR2 SVGAGI. Between the trimmed V and J ends, which lost 0 bases and 9 bases, there was a span of 14 bases. CDR3 residues: CASSYSDRLGSYTF. The CDR3 DNA is TGTGCCAGCAGTTACTCCGACAGACTGGGCAGCTACACCTTC.